This T cell receptor beta chain emerged from a study of T cells in Graves' hyperthyroidism and ophthalmopathy. Study-wide results and limits: The model foresaw ophthalmopathy a median approximately 6.1 months prior to onset. Ophthalmopathy was distinguished from stable hyperthyroidism by 13 V-J signatures.

The patients, who ranged from 18 to 65 in age, presented with newly diagnosed hyperthyroidism lasting under 2 months. The CDR3 regions of TCR beta were amplified from RNA transcripts. HTBI primers were employed in a first-round RT-PCR of the TCR CDR3. Using its own MiXCR run on the multiplex PCR reads, TCRdb lists one record per CDR3 protein. Altogether a few hundred thousand distinct CDR3 sequences are present, around 45% being singletons, with the ten largest covering approximately 8.2%. To note about this clonotype: No antigen is known for it.

Sequencing input: peripheral blood or thyroid tissue (not recorded which). This TCR derives from a woman between 18 and 29 years old with Graves' hyperthyroidism.

CDR3 residues: CSAKGPPLAFF. The CDR3 DNA sequence: TGCAGTGCTAAGGGACCTCCCTTGGCGTTCTTC. The rearrangement links TRBV20-1 to TRBJ2-1, with D perhaps being TRBD1 or TRBD2 (5 bases each). Germline-derived CDR1 and CDR2 are DFQATT and SNEGSKA (reference sequence). V was cut by 4 bases and J by 15 bases, with 16 bases left in between. The CDR3 runs 11 residues.